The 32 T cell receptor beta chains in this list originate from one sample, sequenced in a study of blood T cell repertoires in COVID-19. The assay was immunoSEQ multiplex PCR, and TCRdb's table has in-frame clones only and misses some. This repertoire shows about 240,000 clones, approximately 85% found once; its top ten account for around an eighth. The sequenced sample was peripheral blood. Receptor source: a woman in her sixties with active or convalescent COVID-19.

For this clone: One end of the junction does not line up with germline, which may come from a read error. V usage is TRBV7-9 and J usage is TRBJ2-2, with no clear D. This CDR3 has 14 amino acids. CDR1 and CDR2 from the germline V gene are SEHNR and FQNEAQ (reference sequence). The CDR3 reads CASTLAMATGELFF. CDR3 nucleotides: TGTGCCAGCACCTTAGCCATGGCCACCGGGGAGCTGTTTTTT.

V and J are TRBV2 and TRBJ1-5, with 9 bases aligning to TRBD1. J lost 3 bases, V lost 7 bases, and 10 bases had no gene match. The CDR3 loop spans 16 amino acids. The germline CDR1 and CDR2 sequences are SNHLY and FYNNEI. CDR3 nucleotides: TGTGCCAGCATGGGGACAGGGACTCTAATCAATCAGCCCCAGCATTTT. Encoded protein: CASMGTGTLINQPQHF.

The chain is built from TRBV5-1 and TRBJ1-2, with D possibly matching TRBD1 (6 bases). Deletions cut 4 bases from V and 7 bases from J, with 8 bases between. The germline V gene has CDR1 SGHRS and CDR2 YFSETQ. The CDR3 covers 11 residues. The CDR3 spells CASSAGAGYTF. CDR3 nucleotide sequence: TGCGCCAGCAGCGCAGGGGCTGGCTACACCTTC.

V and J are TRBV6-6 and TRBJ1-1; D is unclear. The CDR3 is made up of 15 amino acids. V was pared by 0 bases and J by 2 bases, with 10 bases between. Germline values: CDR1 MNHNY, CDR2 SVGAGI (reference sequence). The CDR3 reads CASSYSRVINTEAFF. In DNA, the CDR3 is TGTGCCAGCAGTTACTCAAGAGTAATCAACACTGAAGCTTTCTTT.

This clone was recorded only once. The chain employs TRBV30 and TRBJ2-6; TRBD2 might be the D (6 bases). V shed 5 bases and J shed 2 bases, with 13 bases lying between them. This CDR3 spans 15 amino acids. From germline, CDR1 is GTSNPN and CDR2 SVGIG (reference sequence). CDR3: CAWRGRGTGANVLTF. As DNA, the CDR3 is TGTGCCTGGCGGGGCCGCGGGACTGGGGCCAACGTCCTGACTTTC.

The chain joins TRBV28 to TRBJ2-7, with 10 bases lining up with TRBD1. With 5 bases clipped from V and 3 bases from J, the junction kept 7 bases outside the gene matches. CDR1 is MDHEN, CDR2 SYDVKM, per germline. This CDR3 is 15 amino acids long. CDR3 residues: CASSTTGGLVYEQYF. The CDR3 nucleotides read TGTGCCAGCAGTACGACAGGGGGCCTTGTCTACGAGCAGTACTTC.

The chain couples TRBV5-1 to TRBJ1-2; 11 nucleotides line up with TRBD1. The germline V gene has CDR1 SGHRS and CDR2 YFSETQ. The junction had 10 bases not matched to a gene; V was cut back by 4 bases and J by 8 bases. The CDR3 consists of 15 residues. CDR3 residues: CASSTRTGGAEGYTF. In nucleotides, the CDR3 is TGCGCCAGCAGCACTCGGACAGGGGGCGCGGAAGGCTACACCTTC.

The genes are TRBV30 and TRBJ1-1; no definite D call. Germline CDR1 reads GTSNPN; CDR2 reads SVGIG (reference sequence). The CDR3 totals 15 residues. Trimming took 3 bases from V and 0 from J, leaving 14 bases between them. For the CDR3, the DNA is TGTGCCTGGAGCGCAGGCGTGCTGATGAACACTGAAGCTTTCTTT. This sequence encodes CAWSAGVLMNTEAFF.

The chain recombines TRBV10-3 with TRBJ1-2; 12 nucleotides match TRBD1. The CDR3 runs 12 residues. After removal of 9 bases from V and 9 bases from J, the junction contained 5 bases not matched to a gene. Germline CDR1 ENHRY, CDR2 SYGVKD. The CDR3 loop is CAIGTGGASYTF. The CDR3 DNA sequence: TGTGCCATAGGGACAGGGGGCGCAAGCTACACCTTC.

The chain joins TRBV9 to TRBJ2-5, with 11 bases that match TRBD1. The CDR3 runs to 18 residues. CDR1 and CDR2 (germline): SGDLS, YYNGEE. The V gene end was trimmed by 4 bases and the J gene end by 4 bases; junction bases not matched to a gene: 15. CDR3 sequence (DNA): TGTGCCAGCAGCCCAAAACCCAGGACAGGGGGCCTGGGAGAGACCCAGTACTTC. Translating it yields CASSPKPRTGGLGETQYF.

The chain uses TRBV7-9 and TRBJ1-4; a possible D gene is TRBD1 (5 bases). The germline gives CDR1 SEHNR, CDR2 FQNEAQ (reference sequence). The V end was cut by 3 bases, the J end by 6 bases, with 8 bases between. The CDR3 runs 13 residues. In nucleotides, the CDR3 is TGTGCCAGCAGCTTGGACACCTATGAAAAACTGTTTTTT. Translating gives CASSLDTYEKLFF. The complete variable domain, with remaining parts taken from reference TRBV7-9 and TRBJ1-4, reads DTGVSQNPRHKITKRGQNVTFRCDPISEHNRLYWYRQTLGQGPEFLTYFQNEAQLEKSRLLSDRFSAERPKGSFSTLEIQRTEQGDSAMYLCASSLDTYEKLFFGSGTQLSVL.

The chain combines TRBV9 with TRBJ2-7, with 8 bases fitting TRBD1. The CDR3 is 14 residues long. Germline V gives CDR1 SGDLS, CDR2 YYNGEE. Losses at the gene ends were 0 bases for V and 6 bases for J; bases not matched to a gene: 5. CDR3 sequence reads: CASSVGTGFGEQYF. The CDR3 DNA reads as TGTGCCAGCAGCGTAGGGACAGGGTTCGGCGAGCAGTACTTC.

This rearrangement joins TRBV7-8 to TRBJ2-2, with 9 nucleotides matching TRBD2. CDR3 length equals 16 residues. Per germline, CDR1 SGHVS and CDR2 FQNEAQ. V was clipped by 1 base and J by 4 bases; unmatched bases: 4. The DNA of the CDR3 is TGTGCCAGCAGCTTAGGAGGCGGGGGGGCCACCGGGGAGCTGTTTTTT. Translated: CASSLGGGGATGELFF.

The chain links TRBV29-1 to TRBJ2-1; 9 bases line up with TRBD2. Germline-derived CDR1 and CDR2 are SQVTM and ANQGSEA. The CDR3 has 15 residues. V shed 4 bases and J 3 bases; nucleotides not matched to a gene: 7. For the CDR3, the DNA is TGCAGCGTTGCCGGGACTAGCCCAAGCTACAATGAGCAGTTCTTC. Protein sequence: CSVAGTSPSYNEQFF.

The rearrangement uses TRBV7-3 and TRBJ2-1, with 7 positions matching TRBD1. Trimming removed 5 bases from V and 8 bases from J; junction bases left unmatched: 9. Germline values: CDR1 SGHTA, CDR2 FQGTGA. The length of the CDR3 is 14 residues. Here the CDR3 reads CASSTGQSSDEQFF. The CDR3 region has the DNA TGTGCCAGCAGCACGGGACAGTCTTCAGATGAGCAGTTCTTC.

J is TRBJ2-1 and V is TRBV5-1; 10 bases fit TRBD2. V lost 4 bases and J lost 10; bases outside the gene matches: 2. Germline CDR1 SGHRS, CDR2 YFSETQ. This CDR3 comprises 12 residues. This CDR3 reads CASSPLAGEQFF. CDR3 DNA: TGCGCCAGCAGCCCACTAGCGGGGGAGCAGTTCTTC.

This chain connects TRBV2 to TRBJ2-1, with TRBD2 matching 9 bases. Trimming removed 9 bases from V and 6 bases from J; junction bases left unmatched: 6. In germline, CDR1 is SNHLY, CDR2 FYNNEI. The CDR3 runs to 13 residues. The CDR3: CASLAGSPNEQFF. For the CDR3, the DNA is TGTGCCAGTCTAGCGGGGTCTCCCAATGAGCAGTTCTTC.

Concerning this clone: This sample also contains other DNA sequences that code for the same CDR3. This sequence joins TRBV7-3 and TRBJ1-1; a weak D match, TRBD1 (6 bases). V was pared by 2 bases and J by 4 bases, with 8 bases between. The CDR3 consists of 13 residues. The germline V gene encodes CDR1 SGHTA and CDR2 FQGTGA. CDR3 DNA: TGTGCCAGCAGCTTACAACAGGGCACTGAAGCTTTCTTT. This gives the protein CASSLQQGTEAFF.

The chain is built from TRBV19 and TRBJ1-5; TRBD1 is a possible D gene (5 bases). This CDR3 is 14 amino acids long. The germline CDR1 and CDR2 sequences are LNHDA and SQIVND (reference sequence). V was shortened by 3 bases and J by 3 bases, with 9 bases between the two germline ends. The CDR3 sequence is CASSIKGANQPQHF. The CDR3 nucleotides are TGTGCCAGTAGTATTAAAGGGGCCAATCAGCCCCAGCATTTT.

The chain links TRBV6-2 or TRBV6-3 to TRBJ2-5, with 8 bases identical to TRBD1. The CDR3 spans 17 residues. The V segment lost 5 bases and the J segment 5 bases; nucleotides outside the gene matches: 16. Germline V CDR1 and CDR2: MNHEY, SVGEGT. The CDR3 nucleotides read TGTGCCAGCAGTCTCCCACGCGGGGCCAGGGGGCGGGAGACCCAGTACTTC. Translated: CASSLPRGARGRETQYF.

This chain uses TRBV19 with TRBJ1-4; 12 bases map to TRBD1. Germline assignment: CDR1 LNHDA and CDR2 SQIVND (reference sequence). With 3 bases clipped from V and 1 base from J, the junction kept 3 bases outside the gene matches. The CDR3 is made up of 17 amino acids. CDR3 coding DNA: TGTGCCAGTAGTATCCGGGACAGGGGGCAAACTAATGAAAAACTGTTTTTT. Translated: CASSIRDRGQTNEKLFF.

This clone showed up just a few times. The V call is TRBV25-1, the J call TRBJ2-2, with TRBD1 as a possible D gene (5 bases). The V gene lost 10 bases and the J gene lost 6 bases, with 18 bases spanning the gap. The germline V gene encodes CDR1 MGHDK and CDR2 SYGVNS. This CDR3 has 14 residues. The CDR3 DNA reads TGTGCCACCCAGGGTCTCGGAGAATCCGGGGAGCTGTTTTTT. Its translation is CATQGLGESGELFF. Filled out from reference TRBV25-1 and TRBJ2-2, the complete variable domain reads EADIYQTPRYLVIGTGKKITLECSQTMGHDKMYWYQQDPGMELHLIHYSYGVNSTEKGDLSSESTVSRIRTEHFPLTLESARPSHTSQYLCATQGLGESGELFFGEGSRLTVL.

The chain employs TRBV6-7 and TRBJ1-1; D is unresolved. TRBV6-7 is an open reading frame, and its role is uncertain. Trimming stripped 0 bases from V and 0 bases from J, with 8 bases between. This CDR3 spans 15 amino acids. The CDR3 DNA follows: TGTGCCAGCAGTTACTCGCACAGTTTGAACACTGAAGCTTTCTTT. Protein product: CASSYSHSLNTEAFF.

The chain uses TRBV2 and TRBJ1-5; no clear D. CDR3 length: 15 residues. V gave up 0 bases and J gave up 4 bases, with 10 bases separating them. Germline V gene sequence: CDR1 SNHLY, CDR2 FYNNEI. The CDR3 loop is CASSEAENGNQPQHF. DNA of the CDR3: TGTGCCAGCAGTGAAGCGGAGAACGGAAATCAGCCCCAGCATTTT.

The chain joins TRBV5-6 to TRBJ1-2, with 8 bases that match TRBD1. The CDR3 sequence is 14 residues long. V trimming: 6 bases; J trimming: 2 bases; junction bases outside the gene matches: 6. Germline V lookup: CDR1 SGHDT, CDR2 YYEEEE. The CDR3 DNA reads TGTGCCAGCACCAGGGGACAGGTAAACTATGGCTACACCTTC. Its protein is CASTRGQVNYGYTF.

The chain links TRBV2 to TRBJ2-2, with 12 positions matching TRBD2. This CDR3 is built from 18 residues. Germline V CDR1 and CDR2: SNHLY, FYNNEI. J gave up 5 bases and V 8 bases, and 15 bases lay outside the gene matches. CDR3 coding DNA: TGTGCCAGCGCGTCCCTAGCGGGGGGGCGTTTGGGAACCGGGGAGCTGTTTTTT. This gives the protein CASASLAGGRLGTGELFF.

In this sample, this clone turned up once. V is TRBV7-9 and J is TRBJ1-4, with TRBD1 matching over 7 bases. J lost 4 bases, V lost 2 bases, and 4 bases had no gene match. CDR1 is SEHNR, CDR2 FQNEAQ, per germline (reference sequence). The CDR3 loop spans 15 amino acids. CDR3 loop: CASSLTGTVNEKLFF. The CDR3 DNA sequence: TGTGCCAGCAGCTTAACCGGGACAGTTAATGAAAAACTGTTTTTT.

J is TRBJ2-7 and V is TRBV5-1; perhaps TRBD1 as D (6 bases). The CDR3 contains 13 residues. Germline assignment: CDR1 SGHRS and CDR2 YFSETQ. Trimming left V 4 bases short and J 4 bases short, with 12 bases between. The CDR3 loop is CASSRNREYEQYF. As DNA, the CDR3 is TGCGCCAGCAGCCGAAACAGGGAGTACGAGCAGTACTTC. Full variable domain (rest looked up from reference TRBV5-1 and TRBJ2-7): KAGVTQTPRYLIKTRGQQVTLSCSPISGHRSVSWYQQTPGQGLQFLFEYFSETQRNKGNFPGRFSGRQFSNSRSEMNVSTLELGDSALYLCASSRNREYEQYFGPGTRLTVT.

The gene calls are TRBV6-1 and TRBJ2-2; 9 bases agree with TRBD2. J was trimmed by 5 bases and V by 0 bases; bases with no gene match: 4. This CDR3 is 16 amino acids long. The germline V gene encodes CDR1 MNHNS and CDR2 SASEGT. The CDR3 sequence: CASSEAPSGGTGELFF. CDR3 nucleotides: TGTGCCAGCAGTGAAGCGCCCAGCGGGGGGACCGGGGAGCTGTTTTTT.

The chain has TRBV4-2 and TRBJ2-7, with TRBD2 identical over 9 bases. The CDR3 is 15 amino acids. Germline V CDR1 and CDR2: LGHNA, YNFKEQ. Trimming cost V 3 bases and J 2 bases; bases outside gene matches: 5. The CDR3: CASSHLAGATYEQYF. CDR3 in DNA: TGTGCCAGCAGCCACTTAGCGGGGGCCACCTACGAGCAGTACTTC.

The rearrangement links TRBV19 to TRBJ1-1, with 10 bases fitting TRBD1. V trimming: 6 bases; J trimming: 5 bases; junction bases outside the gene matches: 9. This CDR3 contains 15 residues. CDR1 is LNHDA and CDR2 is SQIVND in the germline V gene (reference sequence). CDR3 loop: CASRARQGALTEAFF. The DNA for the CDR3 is TGTGCCAGTAGGGCGAGACAGGGGGCCCTGACTGAAGCTTTCTTT.

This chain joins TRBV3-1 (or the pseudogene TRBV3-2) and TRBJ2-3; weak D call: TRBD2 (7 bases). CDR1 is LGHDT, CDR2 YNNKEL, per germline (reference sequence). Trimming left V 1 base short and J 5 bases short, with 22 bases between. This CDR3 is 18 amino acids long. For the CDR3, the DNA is TGTGCCAGCAGCCAAGGATCCCTTCGGGGGGCGCGGGGAGATACGCAGTATTTT. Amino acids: CASSQGSLRGARGDTQYF.